Presented here are 12 T cell receptor beta chains from one specimen sequenced in a study of cytomegalovirus exposure and HLA in healthy donors. The PCR made use of 60 Vbeta and 13 Jbeta primers. Sequencing used immunoSEQ multiplex PCR; TCRdb keeps in-frame clones, though not all of them. The sample carries some 76,000 clones, about nine tenths recorded once. Sequencing was performed on PBMCs. The origin of the receptors is a woman younger than 45 in good health and CMV-seronegative.

Details on this clone: Sequence at one end of the junction differs from germline and may be a read error. The V call is TRBV12-5, the J call TRBJ1-2; 8 bases fit TRBD1. Germline CDR1 and CDR2: LGHNT and FRNRAP. The CDR3 is 15 residues long. The CDR3 DNA reads TGTGCTAGTGGTTTGGCCTCGGACAGGGTAGATGGCTACCCCTTC. Translated, it gives CASGLASDRVDGYPF. Full variable domain (outside the CDR3, taken from reference TRBV12-5 and TRBJ1-2): DARVTQTPRHKVTEMGQEVTMRCQPILGHNTVFWYRQTMMQGLELLAYFRNRAPLDDSGMPKDRFSAEMPDATLATLKIQPSEPRDSAVYFCASGLASDRVDGYPFGSGTRLTVV.

The rearrangement links TRBV11-3 to TRBJ2-7, with TRBD1 matching over 9 bases. V dropped 5 bases and J dropped 5; count of bases not matched to a gene: 10. CDR1 is SGHNT and CDR2 is YENEEA in the germline V gene. The CDR3 consists of 15 residues. DNA of the CDR3: TGTGCCAGCAGCCAAACCGGGACAGGGAGGCACGAGCAGTACTTC. It is translated as CASSQTGTGRHEQYF.

The gene calls are TRBV10-3 and TRBJ2-4; 7 nucleotides line up with TRBD1. Per the germline V gene, CDR1 is ENHRY and CDR2 is SYGVKD. The trim removed 1 base at V and 7 bases at J, leaving 4 bases unmatched. The CDR3 has 14 residues. The DNA of the CDR3 is TGTGCCATCAGTGAGTTACAGGGGCTCAACATTCAGTACTTC. Amino acid sequence: CAISELQGLNIQYF.

Here the CDR3 reads CASSAHRGLSYEQYF. In nucleotides, the CDR3 is TGTGCCAGCAGTGCCCACAGGGGGCTTTCCTACGAGCAGTACTTC. The chain couples TRBV2 to TRBJ2-7, with 9 bases that match TRBD1. The trim removed 4 bases at V and 1 base at J, leaving 5 bases unmatched. The CDR3 has 15 amino acids. Germline CDR1 is SNHLY and CDR2 is FYNNEI.

This rearrangement joins TRBV10-3 to TRBJ2-3; 7 nucleotides agree with TRBD2. CDR1 is ENHRY, CDR2 SYGVKD, per germline. This CDR3 is built from 18 residues. V dropped 4 bases and J dropped 2; count of bases not matched to a gene: 15. CDR3 region: CAISASARGGRNTDTQYF. The CDR3 coding sequence is TGTGCCATCAGTGCCTCCGCGAGGGGCGGGAGAAACACAGATACGCAGTATTTT.

This clone came up once. The chain joins TRBV6-1 to TRBJ1-2, with TRBD1 matching 7 bases. V was pared by 7 bases and J by 6 bases, with 8 bases of the junction left unmatched. The CDR3 covers 13 residues. Germline V gives CDR1 MNHNS, CDR2 SASEGT. The CDR3 DNA reads as TGTGCCAGCATTAGAACGACAGGGAATGGCTACACCTTC. Translated: CASIRTTGNGYTF.

The chain employs TRBV5-6 and TRBJ2-1; no reliable D call. V was clipped by 2 bases and J by 8 bases, with 8 bases between them. This CDR3 comprises 12 residues. Germline CDR1 and CDR2: SGHDT and YYEEEE. CDR3 residues: CASSFSTDEQFF. In DNA, the CDR3 is TGTGCCAGCAGCTTTAGCACCGATGAGCAGTTCTTC.

This chain links TRBV28 with TRBJ1-2; 7 nucleotides agree with TRBD1. The CDR3 is 15 residues long. With V trimmed by 6 bases and J by 4 bases, 11 bases remained unmatched. The germline CDR1 and CDR2 sequences are MDHEN and SYDVKM. The CDR3 loop reads CASRLTGAALYGYTF. The CDR3 bases are TGTGCCAGCAGACTTACAGGGGCTGCCCTCTATGGCTACACCTTC.

The chain has TRBV4-2 and TRBJ2-3; D unclear. CDR3 size: 15 residues. Germline CDR1 reads LGHNA; CDR2 reads YNFKEQ. The V gene lost 0 bases and the J gene lost 8 bases, with 15 bases spanning the gap. This CDR3 reads CASSQDSEPAVTQYF. The CDR3 DNA reads TGTGCCAGCAGCCAAGATAGTGAGCCTGCGGTTACGCAGTATTTT.

V gene TRBV19 combines with J gene TRBJ1-1, with 7 bases lining up with TRBD1. Germline values: CDR1 LNHDA, CDR2 SQIVND (reference sequence). The ends lost 5 bases at V and 4 bases at J; junction bases unmatched: 13. The CDR3 runs 16 residues. The CDR3 region is CASSSSGTAYSTEAFF. CDR3 DNA sequence: TGTGCCAGTAGTTCGTCCGGGACAGCGTATAGCACTGAAGCTTTCTTT.

CDR3 in amino acids: CASSTAGTGGPITYEQYF. CDR3 in DNA: TGTGCCAGCTCAACCGCCGGGACAGGGGGCCCGATTACCTACGAGCAGTACTTC. The rearrangement links TRBV18 to TRBJ2-7; 12 positions agree with TRBD1. Germline V CDR1 and CDR2: KGHSH, LQKENI. V shed 5 bases and J 2 bases; nucleotides not matched to a gene: 13. This CDR3 is 18 amino acids long.

As for this clone: The junction departs from germline at one end; a sequencing error may be responsible. This CDR3 is also generated by other DNA sequences in the sample. V gene TRBV28 combines with J gene TRBJ2-3; the match to TRBD2 covers 10 bases. CDR3 length equals 16 residues. Germline CDR1 reads MDHEN; CDR2 reads SYDVKM. In DNA, the CDR3 is TGCGCCAGCACTTTACGAGAGCGGGAGGGCCCAGATACGCAGTATTTT. Translation: CASTLREREGPDTQYF.